This TCR beta chain was observed in a study of T cell changes during pregnancy in multiple sclerosis. This CDR3 comprises 14 residues. The germline V gene has CDR1 MGHDK and CDR2 SYGVNS. V was pared by 3 bases and J by 3 bases, with 2 bases of the junction left unmatched. A note on this clone: Other DNA sequences in the same sample also yield this CDR3.

The protocol was immunoSEQ multiplex PCR, while the TCRdb copy is restricted to in-frame clones and leaves out a portion. The table shows about 36,000 clones, with more than 70% occurring only once. The V call is TRBV25-1, the J call TRBJ1-2, with TRBD1 matching over 9 bases. This clonotype was sampled from a female donor with multiple sclerosis, enrolled in a pregnancy study. Specimen: CD4+ T cells from peripheral blood mononuclear cells, collected in the first trimester of pregnancy. As DNA, the CDR3 is TGTGCCAGCAGTGAGACAGGGGGGGACTATGGCTACACCTTC. This encodes CASSETGGDYGYTF.